This TCR beta chain was sequenced in a study of T cells in Graves' hyperthyroidism and ophthalmopathy. Turning to the study itself: The blood sample was taken at first diagnosis, before treatment began.

The CDR3 regions of TCR beta were amplified from RNA transcripts. First-round RT-PCR targeting the TCR CDR3 was performed with the HTBI primer set. TCRdb used MiXCR to reprocess the multiplex PCR reads, holding one entry per CDR3 protein. The sample holds under 650,000 distinct CDR3 sequences, about 16% seen once. Using around 10 ml of fresh peripheral blood, PBMCs were prepared. General observations from the study: The majority of expanded thyroid clonotypes above 0.001 also appeared in blood. In validation, the model predicted ophthalmopathy. These predictions came a median around 5.9 months before onset.

This clonotype was counted many times. Its antigen remains unknown. Trimming removed 2 bases from V and 4 bases from J, with 14 bases in between. The CDR3 length is 14 residues. The germline V gene has CDR1 DFQATT and CDR2 SNEGSKA (reference sequence). The receptor comes from a woman in her twenties or thirties with Graves' hyperthyroidism. The chain uses TRBV20-1 and TRBJ2-5, with no clear D. The source material was blood. CDR3 region: CSARTTPWGETQYF. The CDR3 DNA sequence: TGCAGTGCTAGAACTACTCCATGGGGAGAGACCCAGTACTTC.